This entry features one T cell receptor beta chain sequence. Its antigen is as yet unknown. In the same sample, other DNA sequences code for this CDR3. This specimen belongs to a study of shared clonotypes between healthy human individuals. Turning to the study itself: Plates per donor: three CD4 naive, three CD4 memory, two CD8 naive, one CD8 memory.

The table came from immunoSEQ multiplex PCR; TCRdb's copy has only in-frame clones and leaves some out. The profile covers about 1.5 million clones, with nearly 99% appearing a single time and approximately 0.45% taken by the ten largest. The donor population consisted of healthy HIV-negative adults with no recent acute infections or vaccinations. CD4+ cells yielded CD45RA+ naive and CD45RA-negative memory subsets. The V end was cut by 2 bases, the J end by 3 bases, with 1 base between. The germline V gene has CDR1 KGHSH and CDR2 LQKENI. This CDR3 has 11 residues. Notes on the study in general: Shared across a few donors were approximately 5% of the naive CD4 clonotypes.

The material sequenced was naive CD4+ T cells sorted from blood. Indicated subset: CD45RA+ positively selected. The chain is built from TRBV18 and TRBJ1-2; D gene unclear. The origin of this receptor is a young man in good health. The CDR3 loop is CASSPDYGYTF. CDR3 DNA sequence: TGTGCCAGCTCACCAGACTATGGCTACACCTTC.